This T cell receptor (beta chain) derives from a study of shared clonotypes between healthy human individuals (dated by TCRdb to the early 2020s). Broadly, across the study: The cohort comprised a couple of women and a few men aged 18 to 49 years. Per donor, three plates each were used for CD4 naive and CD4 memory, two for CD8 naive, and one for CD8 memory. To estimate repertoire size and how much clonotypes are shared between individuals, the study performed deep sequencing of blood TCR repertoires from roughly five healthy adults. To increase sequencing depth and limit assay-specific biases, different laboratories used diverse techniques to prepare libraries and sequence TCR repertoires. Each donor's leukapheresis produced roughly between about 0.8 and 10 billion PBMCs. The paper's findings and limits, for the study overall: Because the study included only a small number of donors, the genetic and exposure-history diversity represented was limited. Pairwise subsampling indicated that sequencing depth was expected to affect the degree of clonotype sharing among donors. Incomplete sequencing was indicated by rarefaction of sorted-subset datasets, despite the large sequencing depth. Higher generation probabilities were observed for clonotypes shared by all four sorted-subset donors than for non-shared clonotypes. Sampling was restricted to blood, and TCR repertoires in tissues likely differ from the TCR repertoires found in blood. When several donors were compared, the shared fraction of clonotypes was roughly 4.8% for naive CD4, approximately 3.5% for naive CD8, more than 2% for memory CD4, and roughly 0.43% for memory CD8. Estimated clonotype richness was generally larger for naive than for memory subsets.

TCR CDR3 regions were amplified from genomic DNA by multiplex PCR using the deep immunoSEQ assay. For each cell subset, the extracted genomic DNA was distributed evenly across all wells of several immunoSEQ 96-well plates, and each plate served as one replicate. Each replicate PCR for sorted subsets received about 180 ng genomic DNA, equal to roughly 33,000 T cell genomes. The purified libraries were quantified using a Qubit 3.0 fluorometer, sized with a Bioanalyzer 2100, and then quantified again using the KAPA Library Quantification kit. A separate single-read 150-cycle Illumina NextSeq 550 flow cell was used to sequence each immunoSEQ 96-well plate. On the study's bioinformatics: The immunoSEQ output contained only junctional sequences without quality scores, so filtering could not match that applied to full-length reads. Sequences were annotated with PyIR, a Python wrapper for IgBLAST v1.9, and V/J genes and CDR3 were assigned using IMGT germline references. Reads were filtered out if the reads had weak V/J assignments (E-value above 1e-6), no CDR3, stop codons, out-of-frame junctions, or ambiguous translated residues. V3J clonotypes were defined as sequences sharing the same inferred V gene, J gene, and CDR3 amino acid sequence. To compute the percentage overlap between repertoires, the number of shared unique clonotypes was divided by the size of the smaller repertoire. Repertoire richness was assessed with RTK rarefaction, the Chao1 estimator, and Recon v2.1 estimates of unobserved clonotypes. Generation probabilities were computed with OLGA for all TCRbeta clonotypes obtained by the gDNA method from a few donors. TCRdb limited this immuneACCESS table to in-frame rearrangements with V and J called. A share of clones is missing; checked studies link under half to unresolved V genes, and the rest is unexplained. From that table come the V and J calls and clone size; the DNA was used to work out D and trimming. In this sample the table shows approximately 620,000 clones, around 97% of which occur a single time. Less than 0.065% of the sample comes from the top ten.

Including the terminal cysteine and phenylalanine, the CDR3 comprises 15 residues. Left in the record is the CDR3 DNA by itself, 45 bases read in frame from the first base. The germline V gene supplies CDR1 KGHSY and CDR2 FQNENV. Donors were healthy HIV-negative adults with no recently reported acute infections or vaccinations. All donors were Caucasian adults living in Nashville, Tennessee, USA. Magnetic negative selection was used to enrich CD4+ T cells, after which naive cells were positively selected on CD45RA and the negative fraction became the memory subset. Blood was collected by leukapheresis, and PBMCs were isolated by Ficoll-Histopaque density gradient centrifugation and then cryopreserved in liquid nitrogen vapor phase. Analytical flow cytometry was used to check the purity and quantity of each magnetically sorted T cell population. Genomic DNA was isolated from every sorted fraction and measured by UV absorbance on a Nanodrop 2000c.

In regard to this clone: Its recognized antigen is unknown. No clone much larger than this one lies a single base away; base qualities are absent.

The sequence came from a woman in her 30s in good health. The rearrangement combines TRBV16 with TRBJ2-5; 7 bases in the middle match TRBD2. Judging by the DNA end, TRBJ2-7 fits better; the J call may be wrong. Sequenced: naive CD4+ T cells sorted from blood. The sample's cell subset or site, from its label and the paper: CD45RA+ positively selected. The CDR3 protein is CASSLQASGSNEQYF. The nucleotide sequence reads TGTGCCAGCAGCCTCCAGGCTAGCGGCTCAAACGAGCAGTACTTC.